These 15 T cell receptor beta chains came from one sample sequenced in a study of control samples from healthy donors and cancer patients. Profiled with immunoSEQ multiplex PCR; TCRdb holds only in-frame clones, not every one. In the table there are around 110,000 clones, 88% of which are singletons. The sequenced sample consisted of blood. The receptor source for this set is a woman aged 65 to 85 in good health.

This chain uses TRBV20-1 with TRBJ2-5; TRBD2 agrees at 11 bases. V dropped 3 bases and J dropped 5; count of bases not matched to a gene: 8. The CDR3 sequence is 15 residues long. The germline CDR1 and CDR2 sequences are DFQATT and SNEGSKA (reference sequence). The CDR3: CSASYLAGGHETQYF. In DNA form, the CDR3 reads TGCAGTGCTAGTTACCTAGCGGGGGGTCACGAGACCCAGTACTTC.

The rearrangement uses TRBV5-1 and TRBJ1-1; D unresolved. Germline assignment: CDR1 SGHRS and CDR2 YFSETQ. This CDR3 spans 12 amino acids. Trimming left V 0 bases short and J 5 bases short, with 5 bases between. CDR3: CASSLVGTEAFF. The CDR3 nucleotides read TGCGCCAGCAGCTTGGTTGGGACTGAAGCTTTCTTT.

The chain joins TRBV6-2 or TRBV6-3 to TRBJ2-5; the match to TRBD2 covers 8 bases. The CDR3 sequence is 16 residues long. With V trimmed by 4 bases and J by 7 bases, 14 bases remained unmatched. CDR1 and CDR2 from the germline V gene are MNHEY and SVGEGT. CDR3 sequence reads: CASSSALGLGRGTQYF. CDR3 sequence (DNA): TGTGCCAGCAGTTCAGCCTTGGGACTAGGACGTGGGACCCAGTACTTC.

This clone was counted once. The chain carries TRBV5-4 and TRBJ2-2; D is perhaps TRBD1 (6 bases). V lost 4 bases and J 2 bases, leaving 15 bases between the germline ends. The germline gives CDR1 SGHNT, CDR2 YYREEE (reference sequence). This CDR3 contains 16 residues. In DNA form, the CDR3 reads TGTGCCAGCAGCCCGCCGGGCAGGGGAAACACCGGGGAGCTGTTTTTT. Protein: CASSPPGRGNTGELFF.

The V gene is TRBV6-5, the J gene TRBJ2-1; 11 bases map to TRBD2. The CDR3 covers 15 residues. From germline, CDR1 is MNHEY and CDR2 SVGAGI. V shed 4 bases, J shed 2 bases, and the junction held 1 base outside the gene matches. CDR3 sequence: CASSWGLAAYNEQFF. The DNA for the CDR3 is TGTGCCAGCAGTTGGGGACTAGCGGCCTACAATGAGCAGTTCTTC.

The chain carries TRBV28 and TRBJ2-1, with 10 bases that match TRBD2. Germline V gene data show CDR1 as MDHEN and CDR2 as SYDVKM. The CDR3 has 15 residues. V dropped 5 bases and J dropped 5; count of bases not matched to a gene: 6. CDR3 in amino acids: CASSPQRGGNNEQFF. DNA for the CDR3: TGTGCCAGCAGTCCCCAGCGGGGGGGCAACAATGAGCAGTTCTTC.

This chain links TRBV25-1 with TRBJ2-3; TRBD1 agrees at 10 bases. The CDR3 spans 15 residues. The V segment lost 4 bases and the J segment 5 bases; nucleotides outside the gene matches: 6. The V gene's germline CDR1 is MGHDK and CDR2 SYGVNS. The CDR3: CASSARTGGIDTQYF. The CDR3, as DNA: TGTGCCAGCAGTGCCCGGACAGGGGGTATAGATACGCAGTATTTT.

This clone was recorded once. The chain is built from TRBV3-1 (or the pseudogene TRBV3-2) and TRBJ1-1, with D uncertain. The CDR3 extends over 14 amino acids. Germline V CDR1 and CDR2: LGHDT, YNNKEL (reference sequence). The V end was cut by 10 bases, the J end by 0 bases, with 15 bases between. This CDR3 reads CAINRTDLNTEAFF. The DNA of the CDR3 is TGTGCCATCAATCGCACAGACTTGAACACTGAAGCTTTCTTT.

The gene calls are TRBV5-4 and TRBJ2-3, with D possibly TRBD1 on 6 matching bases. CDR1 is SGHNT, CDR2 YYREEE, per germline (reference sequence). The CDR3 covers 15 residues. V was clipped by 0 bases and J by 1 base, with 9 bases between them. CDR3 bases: TGTGCCAGCAGCTTGGGGGGGCAGGGCACAGATACGCAGTATTTT. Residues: CASSLGGQGTDTQYF.

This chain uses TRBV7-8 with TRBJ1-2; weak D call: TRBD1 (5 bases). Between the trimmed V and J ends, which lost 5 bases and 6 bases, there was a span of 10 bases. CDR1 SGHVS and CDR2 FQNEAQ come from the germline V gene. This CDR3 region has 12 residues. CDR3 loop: CASSPQGDGYTF. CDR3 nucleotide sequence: TGTGCCAGCAGCCCTCAGGGTGATGGCTACACCTTC.

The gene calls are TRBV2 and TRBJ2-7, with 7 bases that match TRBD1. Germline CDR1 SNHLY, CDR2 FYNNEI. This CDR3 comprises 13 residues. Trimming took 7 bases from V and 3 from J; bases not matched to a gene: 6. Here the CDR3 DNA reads TGTGCCAGCATACCGGGACAGTTCTACGAGCAGTACTTC. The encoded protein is CASIPGQFYEQYF.

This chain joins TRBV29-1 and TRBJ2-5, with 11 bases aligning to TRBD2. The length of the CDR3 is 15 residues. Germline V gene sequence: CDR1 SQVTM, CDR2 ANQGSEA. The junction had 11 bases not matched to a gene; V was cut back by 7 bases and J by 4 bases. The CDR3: CSASASGGRPETQYF. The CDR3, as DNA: TGCAGCGCTTCGGCTAGCGGGGGGAGGCCAGAGACCCAGTACTTC.

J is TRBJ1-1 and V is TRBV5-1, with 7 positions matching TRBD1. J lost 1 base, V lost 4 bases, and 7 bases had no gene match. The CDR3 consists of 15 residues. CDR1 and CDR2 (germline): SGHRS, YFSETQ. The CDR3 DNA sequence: TGCGCCAGCAGCGCCGACAGGGCCCAGAACACTGAAGCTTTCTTT. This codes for CASSADRAQNTEAFF. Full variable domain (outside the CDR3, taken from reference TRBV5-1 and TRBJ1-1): KAGVTQTPRYLIKTRGQQVTLSCSPISGHRSVSWYQQTPGQGLQFLFEYFSETQRNKGNFPGRFSGRQFSNSRSEMNVSTLELGDSALYLCASSADRAQNTEAFFGQGTRLTVV.

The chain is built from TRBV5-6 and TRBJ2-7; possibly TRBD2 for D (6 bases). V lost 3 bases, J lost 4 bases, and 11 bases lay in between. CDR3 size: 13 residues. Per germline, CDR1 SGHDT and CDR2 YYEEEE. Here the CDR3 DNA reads TGTGCCAGCAGCTGGGGAGGAGAGTACGAGCAGTACTTC. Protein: CASSWGGEYEQYF.

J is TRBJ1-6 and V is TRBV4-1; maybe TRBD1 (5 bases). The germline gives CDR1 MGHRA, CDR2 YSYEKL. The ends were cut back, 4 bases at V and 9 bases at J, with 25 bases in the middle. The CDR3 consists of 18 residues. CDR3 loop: CASSPIDLGGTRASPLHF. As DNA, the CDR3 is TGCGCCAGCAGCCCAATCGACCTGGGTGGGACTAGGGCTTCACCCCTCCACTTT.